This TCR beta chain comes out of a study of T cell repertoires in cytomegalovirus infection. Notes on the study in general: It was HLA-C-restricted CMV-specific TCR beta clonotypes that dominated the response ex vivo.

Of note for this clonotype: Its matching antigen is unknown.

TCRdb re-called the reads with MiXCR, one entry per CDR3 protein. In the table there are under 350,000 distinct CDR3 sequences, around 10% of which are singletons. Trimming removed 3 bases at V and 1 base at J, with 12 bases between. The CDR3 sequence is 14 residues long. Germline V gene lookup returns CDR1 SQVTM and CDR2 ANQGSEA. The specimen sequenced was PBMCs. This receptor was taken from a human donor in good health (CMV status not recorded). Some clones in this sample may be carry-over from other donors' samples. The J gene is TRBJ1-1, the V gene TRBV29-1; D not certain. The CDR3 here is CSVDPRFENTEAFF. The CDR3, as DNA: TGCAGCGTTGATCCCAGGTTTGAGAACACTGAAGCTTTCTTT.